A single sample is the source of the 14 T cell receptor beta chains below, sequenced in a study of blood T cell repertoires in COVID-19. The method was immunoSEQ multiplex PCR; TCRdb's version includes in-frame clones alone and lacks a portion of them. The repertoire holds around 280,000 clones, with roughly 90% as singletons. The sequenced material came from peripheral blood. The source is a woman aged 25 to 39 with COVID-19, enrolled during active disease.

V gene TRBV2 combines with J gene TRBJ1-2; no clear D gene. Germline V gene lookup returns CDR1 SNHLY and CDR2 FYNNEI. The CDR3 has 10 residues. V lost 9 bases and J 8 bases, leaving 10 bases between the germline ends. CDR3 in DNA: TGTGCCAGTTCCCTAGAGGGCTACACCTTC. Its protein product is CASSLEGYTF.

This rearrangement joins TRBV7-9 to TRBJ2-2; a possible D gene is TRBD2 (6 bases). This CDR3 has 15 residues. Trimming stripped 2 bases from V and 7 bases from J, with 14 bases between. Germline V CDR1 and CDR2: SEHNR, FQNEAQ (reference sequence). The CDR3 sequence: CASSLQGLRIGELFF. As DNA, the CDR3 is TGTGCCAGCAGCTTACAGGGACTTCGGATCGGGGAGCTGTTTTTT.

The rearrangement links TRBV11-2 to TRBJ2-7, with 9 bases aligning to TRBD1. This CDR3 spans 15 amino acids. The ends lost 5 bases at V and 1 base at J; junction bases unmatched: 6. Germline V CDR1 and CDR2: SGHAT, FQNNGV. In DNA form, the CDR3 reads TGTGCCAGCAGCGCCGGGACAGGGAGTTCCTACGAGCAGTACTTC. It encodes CASSAGTGSSYEQYF.

As DNA, the CDR3 is TGTGCCATCAGAGGGGGTGAGAACACTGAAGCTTTCTTT. This codes for CAIRGGENTEAFF. V and J are TRBV10-3 and TRBJ1-1; a possible D gene is TRBD1 (6 bases). The CDR3 totals 13 residues. V was cut by 6 bases and J by 1 base, with 9 bases left in between. Germline CDR1 and CDR2: ENHRY and SYGVKD.

This rearrangement joins TRBV4-2 to TRBJ2-7; 12 bases map to TRBD2. The V segment lost 0 bases and the J segment 6 bases; nucleotides outside the gene matches: 15. The CDR3 is made up of 19 amino acids. From germline, CDR1 is LGHNA and CDR2 YNFKEQ. The CDR3 DNA follows: TGTGCCAGCAGCCAAGAAACACCGTCCCTAGCGGGAGGGAAGATCGAGCAGTACTTC. Residues: CASSQETPSLAGGKIEQYF.

The chain carries TRBV2 and TRBJ2-7; 11 bases line up with TRBD2. Germline trimming cut 7 bases from V and 6 bases from J; bases unmatched to any gene: 14. In germline, CDR1 is SNHLY, CDR2 FYNNEI. The CDR3 totals 16 residues. The CDR3: CASTGTRLAGWTEQYF. In DNA form, the CDR3 reads TGTGCCAGCACTGGGACCAGACTAGCGGGGTGGACCGAGCAGTACTTC.

This clone has just a few counts. This chain uses TRBV5-1 with TRBJ1-1, with no clear D. The length of the CDR3 is 15 residues. V was clipped by 4 bases and J by 6 bases, with 19 bases between them. In germline, CDR1 is SGHRS, CDR2 YFSETQ. The CDR3 DNA is TGCGCCAGCAGCCCGGGTCCCCGGCCCCAGTCTGAAGCTTTCTTT. This codes for CASSPGPRPQSEAFF.

This chain joins TRBV10-3 and TRBJ1-1; tentative D call: TRBD1 (6 bases). In germline, CDR1 is ENHRY, CDR2 SYGVKD. V was trimmed by 3 bases and J by 1 base, leaving 18 bases between them. The CDR3 has 17 residues. CDR3 loop: CAISDKGRVGANTEAFF. As DNA, the CDR3 is TGTGCCATCAGTGATAAGGGCAGGGTGGGGGCGAACACTGAAGCTTTCTTT.

V usage is TRBV6-6 and J usage is TRBJ2-7; 7 bases map to TRBD1. Losses at the gene ends were 5 bases for V and 7 bases for J; bases not matched to a gene: 20. CDR3 length: 17 amino acids. Germline CDR1 MNHNY, CDR2 SVGAGI (reference sequence). DNA for the CDR3: TGTGCCAGCAGTCTTCGGCAGGGGACAGCCCTTTTGGGGGAGCAGTACTTC. Translating gives CASSLRQGTALLGEQYF.

In its sample, this clone was seen once. The chain couples TRBV7-3 to TRBJ2-1; D is uncertain. CDR3 length: 13 amino acids. Trimming took 3 bases from V and 10 from J, leaving 13 bases between them. Germline CDR1 reads SGHTA; CDR2 reads FQGTGA. The CDR3 region has the DNA TGTGCCAGCAGCTTTCAAACCACCGAGGAGCAGTTCTTC. Encoded protein: CASSFQTTEEQFF.

This sequence joins TRBV30 and TRBJ2-7; TRBD2 matches 11 bases. V was pared by 1 base and J by 0 bases, with 2 bases of the junction left unmatched. This CDR3 is built from 15 residues. CDR1 and CDR2 (germline): GTSNPN, SVGIG (reference sequence). CDR3 in amino acids: CAWSGLAGSSYEQYF. The CDR3 DNA follows: TGTGCCTGGAGTGGACTAGCGGGGTCCTCCTACGAGCAGTACTTC.

Here the CDR3 DNA reads TGTGCCAGCAGGGGCGCGGGAGTGGTGAATGAGCAGTTCTTC. It translates to CASRGAGVVNEQFF. This chain connects TRBV27 to TRBJ2-1, with 7 bases fitting TRBD2. Trimming removed 6 bases from V and 7 bases from J; junction bases left unmatched: 9. Germline V gene data show CDR1 as MNHEY and CDR2 as SMNVEV (reference sequence). CDR3 length: 14 residues.

The rearrangement joins TRBV7-2 to TRBJ2-7, with 7 bases identical to TRBD2. This CDR3 has 14 residues. V gave up 4 bases and J gave up 1 base; unmatched junction bases: 4. CDR1 is SGHTA and CDR2 is FQGNSA in the germline V gene. CDR3 sequence: CASSYGLVSYEQYF. The CDR3 DNA sequence: TGTGCCAGCAGCTATGGACTAGTTTCCTACGAGCAGTACTTC.

The rearrangement uses TRBV28 and TRBJ2-7; possible D gene TRBD2, 5 bases. The CDR3 runs to 13 residues. Deletions cut 7 bases from V and 6 bases from J, with 16 bases between. Germline V gene lookup returns CDR1 MDHEN and CDR2 SYDVKM. The CDR3 loop is CASTLHRGTEQYF. In DNA form, the CDR3 reads TGTGCCAGCACCCTACACCGGGGAACCGAGCAGTACTTC.